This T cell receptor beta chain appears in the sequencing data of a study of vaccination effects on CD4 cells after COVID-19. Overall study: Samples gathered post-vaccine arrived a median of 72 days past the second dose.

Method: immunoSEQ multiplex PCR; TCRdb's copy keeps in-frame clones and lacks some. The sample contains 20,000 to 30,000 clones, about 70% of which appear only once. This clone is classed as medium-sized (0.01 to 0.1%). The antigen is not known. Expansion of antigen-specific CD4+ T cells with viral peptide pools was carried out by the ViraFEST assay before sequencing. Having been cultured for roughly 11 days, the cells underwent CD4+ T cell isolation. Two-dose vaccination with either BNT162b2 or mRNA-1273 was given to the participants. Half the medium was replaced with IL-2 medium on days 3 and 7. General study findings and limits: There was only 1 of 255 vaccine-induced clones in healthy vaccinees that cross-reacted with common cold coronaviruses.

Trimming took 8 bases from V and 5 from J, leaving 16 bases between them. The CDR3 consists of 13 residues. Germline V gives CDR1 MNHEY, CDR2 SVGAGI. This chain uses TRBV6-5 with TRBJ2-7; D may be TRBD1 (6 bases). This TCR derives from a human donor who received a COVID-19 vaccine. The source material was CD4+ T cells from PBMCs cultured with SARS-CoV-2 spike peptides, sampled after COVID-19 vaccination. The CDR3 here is CASAIRGRNEQYF. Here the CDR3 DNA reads TGTGCCAGCGCGATCAGGGGCAGGAACGAGCAGTACTTC.